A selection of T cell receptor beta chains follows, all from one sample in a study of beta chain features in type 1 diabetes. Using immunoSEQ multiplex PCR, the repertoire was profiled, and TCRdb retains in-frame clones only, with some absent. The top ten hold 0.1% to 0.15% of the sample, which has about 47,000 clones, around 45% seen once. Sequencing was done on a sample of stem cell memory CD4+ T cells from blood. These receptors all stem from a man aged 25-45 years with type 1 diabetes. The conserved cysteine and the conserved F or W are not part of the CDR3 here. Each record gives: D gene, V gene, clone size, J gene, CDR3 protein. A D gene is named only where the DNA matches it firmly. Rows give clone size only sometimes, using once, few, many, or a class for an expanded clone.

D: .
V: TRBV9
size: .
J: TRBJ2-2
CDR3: ASSVGSGGELF

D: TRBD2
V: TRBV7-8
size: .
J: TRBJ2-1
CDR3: ASSRGGGPASYNEQF

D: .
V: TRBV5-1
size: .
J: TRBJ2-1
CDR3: ASSSTGNEQF

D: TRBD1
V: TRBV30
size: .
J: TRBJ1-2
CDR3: AWSVHRGYGYT

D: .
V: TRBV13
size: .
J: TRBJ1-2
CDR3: ASRFMAAYGYT

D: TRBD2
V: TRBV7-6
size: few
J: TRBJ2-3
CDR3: ASSFTSGTDTQY

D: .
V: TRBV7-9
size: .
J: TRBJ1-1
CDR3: ASSLRGGTEAF

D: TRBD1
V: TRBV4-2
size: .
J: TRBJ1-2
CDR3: ASSQRQGGDYGYT

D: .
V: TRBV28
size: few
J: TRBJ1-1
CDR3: ASSLSGRGAWGSEAF

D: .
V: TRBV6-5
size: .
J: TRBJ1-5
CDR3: ASSLDSSNQPQH

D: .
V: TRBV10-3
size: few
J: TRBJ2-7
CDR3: AISESPAQIGQLSPEQY

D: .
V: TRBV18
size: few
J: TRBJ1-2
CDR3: ASSPGQNYGYT

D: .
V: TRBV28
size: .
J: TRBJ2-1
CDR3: ASSFQAPGNEQF

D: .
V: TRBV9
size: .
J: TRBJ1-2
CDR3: ASSVNGGSGYT

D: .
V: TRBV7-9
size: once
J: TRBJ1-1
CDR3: ASSLRRERNTEAF

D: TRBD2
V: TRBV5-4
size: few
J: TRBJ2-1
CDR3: ASSLDGWSSGRGGGNEQF

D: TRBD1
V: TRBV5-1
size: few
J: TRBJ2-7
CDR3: ASSRNIDRGQSYEQY

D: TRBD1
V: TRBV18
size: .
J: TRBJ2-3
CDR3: ASSPLRDSRTDTQY

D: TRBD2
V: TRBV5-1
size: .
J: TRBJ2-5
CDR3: ASSLAGGGGGGETQY

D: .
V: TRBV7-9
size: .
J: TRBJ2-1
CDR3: ASSASGSLGGVTNEQF

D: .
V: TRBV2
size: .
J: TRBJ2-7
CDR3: ASGQSYEQY

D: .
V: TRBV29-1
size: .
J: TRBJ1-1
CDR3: SVQGQFASTEAF

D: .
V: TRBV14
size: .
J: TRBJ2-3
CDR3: ASSPRLTRTDTQY

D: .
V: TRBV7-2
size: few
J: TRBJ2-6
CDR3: ASSRTAAGANVLT

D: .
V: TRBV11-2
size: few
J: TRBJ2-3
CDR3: ASSFNPRDSDTQY

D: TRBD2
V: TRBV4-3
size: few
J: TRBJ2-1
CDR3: ASSHSSGSHNEQF

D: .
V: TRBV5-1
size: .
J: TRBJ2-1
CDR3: ASSLANPSSYNEQF

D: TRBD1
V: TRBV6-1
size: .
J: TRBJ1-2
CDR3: ASRLTGGGYT

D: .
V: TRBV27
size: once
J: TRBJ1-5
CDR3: ASSLVGHSIWTQH

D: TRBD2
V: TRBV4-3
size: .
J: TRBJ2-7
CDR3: ASSRHERGQYEQY

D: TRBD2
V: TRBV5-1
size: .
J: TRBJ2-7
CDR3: ASSGSSGRGYEQY

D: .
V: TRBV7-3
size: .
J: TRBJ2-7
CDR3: ASSPPGVSGSYEQY

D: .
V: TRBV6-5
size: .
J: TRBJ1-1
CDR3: ASTPSGGGTEAF

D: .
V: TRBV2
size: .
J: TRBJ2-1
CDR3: ASSRDLTYNEQF

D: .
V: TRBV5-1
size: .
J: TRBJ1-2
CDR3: ASSLTGYAYGYT

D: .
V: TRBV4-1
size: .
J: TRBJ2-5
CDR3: ASSQRHDGQETQY

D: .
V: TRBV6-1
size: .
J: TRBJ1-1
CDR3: ASSEDERGKAF

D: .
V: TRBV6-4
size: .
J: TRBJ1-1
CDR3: ASRSQGNTEAF

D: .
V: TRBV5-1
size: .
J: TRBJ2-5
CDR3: ASSLVAVQETQY

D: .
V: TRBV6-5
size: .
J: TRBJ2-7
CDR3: ASILQGEQY

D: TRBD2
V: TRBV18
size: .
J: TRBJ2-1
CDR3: ASSPFPAGVLSSEQF

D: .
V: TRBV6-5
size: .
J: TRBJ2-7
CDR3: ASSRTGSSYEQY

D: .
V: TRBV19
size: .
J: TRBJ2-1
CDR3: ASNRAGSNEQF

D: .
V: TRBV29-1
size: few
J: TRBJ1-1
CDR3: SVEDLAGNTEAF

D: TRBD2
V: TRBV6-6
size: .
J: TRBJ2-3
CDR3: ASTGLARNEGDTQY

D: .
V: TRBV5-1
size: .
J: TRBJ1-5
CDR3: ASSLGGISNQPQH

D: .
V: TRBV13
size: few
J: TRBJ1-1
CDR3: ASSLVRGTEAF

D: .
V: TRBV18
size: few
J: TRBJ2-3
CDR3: ASSPMSVDTQY

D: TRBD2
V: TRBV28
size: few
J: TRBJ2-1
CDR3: ASSVAGVRNEQF

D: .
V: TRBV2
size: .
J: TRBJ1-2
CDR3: ASRRLGYT